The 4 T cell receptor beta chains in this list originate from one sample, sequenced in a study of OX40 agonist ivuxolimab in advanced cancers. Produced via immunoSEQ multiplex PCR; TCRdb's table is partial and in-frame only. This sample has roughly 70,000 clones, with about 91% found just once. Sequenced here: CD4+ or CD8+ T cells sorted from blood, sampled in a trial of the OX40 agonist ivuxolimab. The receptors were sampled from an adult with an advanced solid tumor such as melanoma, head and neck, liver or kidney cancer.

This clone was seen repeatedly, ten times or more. The CDR3 reads CGVKRTGGAEKLFF. The CDR3 nucleotides are TGTGGGGTGAAGAGGACAGGGGGCGCGGAAAAACTGTTTTTT. The V call is TRBV6-1, the J call TRBJ1-4; TRBD1 matches 11 bases. The CDR3 is 14 amino acids. In germline, CDR1 is MNHNS, CDR2 SASEGT.

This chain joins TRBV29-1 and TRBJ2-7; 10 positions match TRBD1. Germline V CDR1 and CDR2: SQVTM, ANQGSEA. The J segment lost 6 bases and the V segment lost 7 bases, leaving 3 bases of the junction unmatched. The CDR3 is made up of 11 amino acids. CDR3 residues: CSADRGREQYF. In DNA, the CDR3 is TGCAGCGCCGACAGGGGGCGCGAGCAGTACTTC.

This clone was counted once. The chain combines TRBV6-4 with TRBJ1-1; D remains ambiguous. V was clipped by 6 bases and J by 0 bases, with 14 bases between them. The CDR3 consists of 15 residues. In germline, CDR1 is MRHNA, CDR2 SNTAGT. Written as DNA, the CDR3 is TGTGCCAGCAGAGAATCATCGGCCCTGAACACTGAAGCTTTCTTT. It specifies CASRESSALNTEAFF.

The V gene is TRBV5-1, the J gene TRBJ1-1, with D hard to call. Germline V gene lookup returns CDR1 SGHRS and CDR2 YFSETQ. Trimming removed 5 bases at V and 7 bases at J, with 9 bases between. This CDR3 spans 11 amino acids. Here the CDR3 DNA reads TGCGCCAGCAGTTCTGAGAGTGAAGCTTTCTTT. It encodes CASSSESEAFF.